The 6 T cell receptor beta chains below were found in one sample sequenced in a study of Ad26.COV2.S vaccination and SARS-CoV-2 variants. TCRdb's copy holds only in-frame clones and misses some; the assay was immunoSEQ multiplex PCR. The table has 400,000 to 500,000 clones, roughly 89% seen once. The sample's treatment: about 20 received Ad26.COV2.S at low or high dose, single or two shots; roughly five received placebo; per-sample allocation not given. Vaccine and placebo recipients were sampled on day 63 after the first injection. The specimen was peripheral blood, collected in a trial of Ad26.COV2.S vaccine versus placebo. These receptor sequences come from a person aged 18 to 59 who received the Ad26.COV2.S COVID-19 vaccine or a placebo.

The rearrangement uses TRBV5-1 and TRBJ2-5, with D perhaps matching TRBD1 (6 bases). This CDR3 spans 16 amino acids. Trimming cost V 3 bases and J 4 bases, with 19 bases left between them. The germline gives CDR1 SGHRS, CDR2 YFSETQ. The CDR3 loop reads CASSSQGTDMGETQYF. CDR3 bases: TGCGCCAGCAGCTCACAGGGTACAGATATGGGAGAGACCCAGTACTTC. The full variable domain, completed using reference TRBV5-1 and TRBJ2-5, is KAGVTQTPRYLIKTRGQQVTLSCSPISGHRSVSWYQQTPGQGLQFLFEYFSETQRNKGNFPGRFSGRQFSNSRSEMNVSTLELGDSALYLCASSSQGTDMGETQYFGPGTRLLVL.

This chain's CDR3 is CASSLILGSGNTEAFF. CDR3 bases: TGTGCCAGCAGTTTAATCCTCGGTTCAGGCAACACTGAAGCTTTCTTT. The chain employs TRBV28 and TRBJ1-1; D is undetermined. The CDR3 runs 16 residues. Between the trimmed V and J ends, which lost 2 bases and 2 bases, there was a span of 15 bases. Germline CDR1 MDHEN, CDR2 SYDVKM.

The chain uses TRBV5-1 and TRBJ2-7, with TRBD1 matching 11 bases. After removal of 3 bases from V and 5 bases from J, the junction contained 7 bases not matched to a gene. There are 15 residues in the CDR3. Germline CDR1 is SGHRS and CDR2 is YFSETQ. Here the CDR3 DNA reads TGCGCCAGCAGCTGGATAGGACAGGGGGCGGACGAGCAGTACTTC. It is translated as CASSWIGQGADEQYF.

The chain joins TRBV7-9 to TRBJ2-7, with D tentatively TRBD1 (6 bases). The CDR3 is made up of 14 amino acids. Germline assignment: CDR1 SEHNR and CDR2 FQNEAQ (reference sequence). The ends were cut back, 1 base at V and 4 bases at J, with 11 bases in the middle. The CDR3 reads CASSLGGLVYEQYV. DNA of the CDR3: TGTGCCAGCAGCTTAGGGGGGCTAGTTTACGAGCAGTACGTC.

The J gene is TRBJ2-1, the V gene TRBV9; 8 bases match TRBD2. There are 15 residues in the CDR3. Losses at the gene ends were 5 bases for V and 1 base for J; bases not matched to a gene: 5. CDR1 and CDR2 (germline): SGDLS, YYNGEE. The CDR3 protein is CASRPSGSSYNEQFF. The CDR3 nucleotides read TGTGCCAGCAGGCCGAGCGGGAGTTCCTACAATGAGCAGTTCTTC.

The rearrangement joins TRBV24-1 to TRBJ2-1; 11 nucleotides match TRBD1. Germline CDR1 reads KGHDR; CDR2 reads SFDVKD. The CDR3 consists of 15 residues. The trim removed 3 bases at V and 6 bases at J, leaving 3 bases unmatched. This chain's CDR3 is CATSDPGTGGNEQFF. The CDR3 nucleotides read TGTGCCACCAGTGATCCCGGGACAGGGGGCAATGAGCAGTTCTTC.